Given below is one T cell receptor beta chain in context. Its antigen remains undetermined. Per-nucleotide qualities are absent, and no much larger clonotype sits a single base away. The source of the sample is a study of cytomegalovirus exposure and HLA in healthy donors (dated by TCRdb to 2017 to 2019). Regarding the research as a whole: According to a later analysis, the 120 or so validation repertoires were produced on the same platform as the roughly 720 repertoires of the first cohort. The study was designed to test whether signatures of past pathogen exposure could be identified by cataloging public T cell receptors. Besides the first cohort of around 700 subjects, a separate validation cohort made up of 120 different subjects was used. High-throughput TCR immunosequencing, statistical association of individual TCRs with disease status, and machine learning were combined to predict cytomegalovirus infection status. Broad study findings and their caveats: The authors suggested that the approach could potentially be generalized to other disease states and immunological phenotypes. In the study, approximately 160 TCR beta chains were listed as associated with cytomegalovirus. Cytomegalovirus status was reported to be diagnosed by the classifier with high specificity and sensitivity in both the original and validation cohorts. In vitro tests confirmed that a few of the cytomegalovirus-associated TCR beta chains recognize cytomegalovirus antigens. A later analysis found that TCRs clustered in the first cohort also tended to co-occur in the 95 to 150 validation repertoires, with more than 90% of cluster scores above 0. While some public TCRs were present in many individuals, most TCR sequences turned up only very rarely across donors. A later analysis had no HLA typing for the validation cohort, so co-occurrence there was scored across all 120 or so repertoires.

The donors belonged to the validation cohort of 120 subjects, which was separate from the roughly 670-subject first cohort. The CDR3 measures 14 amino acids from cysteine to phenylalanine. The sequence is cut down to CDR3 DNA, 42 bases in frame from base 1. Trimming removed 3 bases from V and 3 bases from J; the gene matches leave 3 bases unexplained. CDR1 SGHVS and CDR2 FQNEAQ were looked up in the germline V gene. The receptor library was made with the immunoSEQ multiplex PCR assay. The study's own analysis went as follows. A statistical classification framework was built to diagnose cytomegalovirus status from the catalog of TCR beta chain sequences. Imported from immuneACCESS, the table was reduced by TCRdb to in-frame sequences with V and J called. These copies leave out some clones; in studies compared against another copy, an unresolved V gene accounts for under half, and the cause of the remainder is not known. V and J calls and clone size are copied from that table; D and trimming were computed from the DNA. This sample holds 100,000 to 150,000 clones; over 85% were observed only once. The leading ten clones occupy 1.5% to 2% of the sample.

The rearranged segments are TRBV7-8 and TRBJ1-1; TRBD1 agrees with 8 junctional bases. The receptor comes from a woman aged 18-29 years in good health and CMV-seronegative. Material for sequencing was PBMCs. The CDR3 protein sequence reads: CASSLYRGDTEAFF. Here is the DNA: TGTGCCAGCAGCTTGTACAGGGGGGACACTGAAGCTTTCTTT.